Below are 2 T cell receptor beta chains sequenced from a single sample in a study of blood T cell repertoires in COVID-19. Libraries were prepared by immunoSEQ multiplex PCR; TCRdb keeps only in-frame clonotypes and omits some of them. The sample carries 150,000 or so clones, over 75% recorded once. The specimen sequenced was peripheral blood. The receptors were gathered from a human donor in a cohort sampled during active COVID-19.

This rearrangement joins TRBV3-1 (or the pseudogene TRBV3-2) to TRBJ1-5, with 7 bases that match TRBD1. CDR3 size: 17 residues. Germline CDR1 LGHDT, CDR2 YNNKEL (reference sequence). Losses at the gene ends were 3 bases for V and 3 bases for J; bases not matched to a gene: 11. The CDR3 protein is CASSHGLGQGDNQPQHF. The CDR3, as DNA: TGTGCCAGCAGCCACGGGTTGGGTCAGGGGGACAATCAGCCCCAGCATTTT.

V gene TRBV6-5 combines with J gene TRBJ1-6; tentatively, D is TRBD1 (6 bases). Germline CDR1 reads MNHEY; CDR2 reads SVGAGI. V was clipped by 2 bases and J by 10 bases, with 6 bases between them. The CDR3 is 12 residues long. CDR3 region: CASSYGGSPLHF. In nucleotides, the CDR3 is TGTGCCAGCAGTTACGGGGGCTCACCCCTCCACTTT.